The rows below give T cell receptor beta chains drawn from one sample of a study of T cells after somatic rescue of genetic block. TCRdb's copy holds only in-frame clones and misses some; the assay was immunoSEQ multiplex PCR. In the table there are 60,000 to 75,000 clones, about 90% of which are singletons. The source material was peripheral blood mononuclear cells (PBMCs). Source of these receptors: a man aged 40-50 years. The CDR3 runs from the conserved cysteine through the conserved F or W. The D gene is left open where the match is weak. Clone size is shown for a subset of rows, as once, few, many or a class of expanded clone.

V	size	D	J	CDR3	DNA
TRBV7-6	NA	NA	TRBJ1-4	CASSLQTAATNEKLFF	TGTGCCAGCAGCTTACAGACAGCTGCAACTAATGAAAAACTGTTTTTT
TRBV5-8	NA	NA	TRBJ2-1	CASSTITRGSSYNEQFF	TGTGCCAGCAGCACCATAACCAGGGGTAGCTCCTACAATGAGCAGTTCTTC
TRBV4-3	NA	NA	TRBJ1-3	CASSQATISGNTIYF	TGCGCCAGCAGCCAAGCGACCATCTCTGGAAACACCATATATTTT
TRBV9	NA	NA	TRBJ2-2	CASSVDRAGTGELFF	TGTGCCAGCAGCGTAGACAGGGCGGGCACCGGGGAGCTGTTTTTT
TRBV28	NA	TRBD2	TRBJ2-1	CASSLESLAGAREFF	TGTGCCAGCAGTTTAGAATCCCTAGCGGGGGCAAGGGAGTTCTTC
TRBV15	once	NA	TRBJ2-1	CATSRATRGGNEQFF	TGTGCCACCAGCAGAGCCACCCGTGGGGGCAATGAGCAGTTCTTC
TRBV5-4	NA	NA	TRBJ2-6	CASSAPGTPSSGANVLTF	TGTGCCAGCAGCGCCCCCGGGACACCGAGCTCTGGGGCCAACGTCCTGACTTTC
TRBV11-2	NA	NA	TRBJ2-6	CACQGDAGANVLTF	TGTGCTTGTCAGGGAGATGCTGGGGCCAACGTCCTGACTTTC
TRBV7-2	NA	NA	TRBJ2-2	CASSFLTGTDTGELFF	TGTGCCAGCAGCTTCCTCACAGGGACGGACACCGGGGAGCTGTTTTTT
TRBV6-6	NA	NA	TRBJ2-7	CASSYSTGPYEQYF	TGTGCCAGCAGTTACTCGACAGGACCCTACGAGCAGTACTTC
TRBV10-3	once	TRBD2	TRBJ2-2	CAISDTSGSRTGELFF	TGTGCCATCAGTGACACTAGCGGGAGCCGGACCGGGGAGCTGTTTTTT
TRBV29-1	NA	TRBD2	TRBJ2-7	CSAASSGRSYEQYF	TGCAGCGCCGCTTCTAGCGGGAGGTCCTACGAGCAGTACTTC
TRBV11-3	NA	NA	TRBJ2-1	CASSLRGSGGNEQFF	TGTGCCAGCAGCTTAAGGGGTTCTGGAGGCAATGAGCAGTTCTTC
TRBV5-6	NA	NA	TRBJ2-7	CASSFGDSYEQYF	TGTGCCAGCAGCTTCGGGGACTCCTACGAGCAGTACTTC
TRBV4-2	few	NA	TRBJ1-2	CASSLNRDGYTF	TGTGCCAGCAGCCTTAACAGGGATGGCTACACCTTC
TRBV27	NA	TRBD2	TRBJ2-2	CASDSGRAFSGELFF	TGTGCCAGCGACAGCGGGAGGGCATTTTCCGGGGAGCTGTTTTTT
TRBV2	NA	NA	TRBJ2-1	CASSEMGSSYNEQFF	TGTGCCAGCAGTGAAATGGGGAGCTCCTACAATGAGCAGTTCTTC
TRBV7-9	NA	TRBD1	TRBJ1-1	CASWGQGENTEAFF	TGTGCCAGCTGGGGTCAGGGGGAAAACACTGAAGCTTTCTTT
TRBV6-5	NA	NA	TRBJ2-7	CASRNREFNYEQYF	TGTGCCAGCAGGAACAGGGAATTTAACTACGAGCAGTACTTC
TRBV19	NA	TRBD1	TRBJ2-5	CASSIGTGDFETQYF	TGTGCCAGTAGTATCGGGACAGGAGATTTTGAGACCCAGTACTTC
TRBV9	NA	TRBD1	TRBJ2-7	CASSVADRGHEQYF	TGTGCCAGCAGCGTAGCCGACAGGGGACACGAGCAGTACTTC
TRBV9	NA	TRBD2	TRBJ2-5	CASSVVRGGEETQYF	TGTGCCAGCAGCGTAGTGAGGGGAGGGGAGGAGACCCAGTACTTC
TRBV7-2	NA	TRBD1	TRBJ2-7	CASSSNRGSYEQYF	TGTGCCAGCAGCTCTAACAGGGGCTCCTACGAGCAGTACTTC
TRBV27	NA	NA	TRBJ1-4	CASSLVQGNEKLFF	TGTGCCAGCAGTTTAGTGCAGGGAAATGAAAAACTGTTTTTT
TRBV7-8	NA	NA	TRBJ2-1	CASSLSSPGEQFF	TGTGCCAGCAGCTTAAGTTCCCCGGGTGAGCAGTTCTTC
TRBV30	NA	NA	TRBJ2-7	CAWAPLDEQYF	TGTGCCTGGGCCCCTCTGGACGAGCAGTACTTC
TRBV18	NA	TRBD1	TRBJ2-1	CASSPSGTGSEQFF	TGTGCCAGCTCACCATCCGGGACAGGGAGCGAGCAGTTCTTC
TRBV28	NA	NA	TRBJ2-7	CASSFGGMPNTHYEQYF	TGTGCCAGCAGTTTTGGTGGGATGCCTAACACCCACTACGAGCAGTACTTC
TRBV5-1	NA	NA	TRBJ2-5	CASTRSGRQETQYF	TGCGCCAGCACCCGGAGCGGCCGACAAGAGACCCAGTACTTC
TRBV4-2	NA	TRBD2	TRBJ2-7	CASSQDSGIYYEQYF	TGTGCCAGCAGCCAAGATAGCGGGATTTACTACGAGCAGTACTTC
TRBV5-4	once	NA	TRBJ1-6	CASSFSLASTSYNSPLHF	TGTGCCAGCAGCTTTAGTTTGGCTTCTACCTCCTATAATTCACCCCTCCACTTT
TRBV28	NA	TRBD1	TRBJ2-1	CASSTGVGEQFF	TGTGCCAGCAGTACAGGGGTCGGTGAGCAGTTCTTC
TRBV11-2	once	TRBD2	TRBJ2-2	CASSPRLAGASPGELFF	TGTGCCAGCAGCCCCCGACTAGCGGGAGCGTCCCCCGGGGAGCTGTTTTTT
TRBV5-8	NA	NA	TRBJ1-3	CASSLVQTNGGNTIYF	TGTGCCAGCAGCTTGGTACAGACCAACGGTGGAAACACCATATATTTT
TRBV12-5	NA	TRBD2	TRBJ2-5	CASGSSGLGETQYF	TGTGCTAGTGGTTCCTCGGGACTAGGGGAGACCCAGTACTTC
TRBV9	once	TRBD2	TRBJ2-3	CASSVVGLVPDTQYF	TGTGCCAGCAGCGTAGTTGGACTAGTCCCAGATACGCAGTATTTT
TRBV9	NA	TRBD2	TRBJ2-3	CASSVRLAGTDTQYF	TGTGCCAGCAGCGTACGTCTAGCGGGCACAGATACGCAGTATTTT
TRBV19	NA	TRBD1	TRBJ2-7	CASSIKGQRPYEQYF	TGTGCCAGTAGTATAAAGGGACAGCGCCCCTACGAGCAGTACTTC
TRBV10-3	NA	NA	TRBJ1-2	CAISESMGLGIRGYTF	TGTGCCATCAGTGAGTCGATGGGTTTGGGTATCCGGGGCTACACCTTC
TRBV29-1	NA	TRBD1	TRBJ2-3	CSVVAGGFTDTQYF	TGCAGCGTTGTGGCAGGGGGTTTCACAGATACGCAGTATTTT
TRBV6-1	NA	NA	TRBJ2-7	CASSDPGYEQYF	TGTGCCAGCAGTGATCCGGGGTACGAGCAGTACTTC
TRBV5-4	NA	NA	TRBJ2-3	CASSFITDTQYF	TGTGCCAGCAGCTTTATAACAGATACGCAGTATTTT
TRBV6-5	NA	TRBD1	TRBJ1-6	CASSYSNRGNSPLHF	TGTGCCAGCAGTTACTCCAACAGGGGAAATTCACCCCTCCACTTT
TRBV23-1	NA	NA	TRBJ1-5	CASSQSIPRSSNQPQHF	TGCGCCAGCAGTCAATCGATTCCCAGGTCGAGCAATCAGCCCCAGCATTTT
TRBV28	NA	TRBD2	TRBJ2-3	CASSLPSGTSGSDLTDTQYF	TGTGCCAGCAGTTTACCATCCGGGACTAGCGGGAGCGATCTCACAGATACGCAGTATTTT
TRBV11-3	NA	NA	TRBJ2-7	CASSLVARGSPFGYEQYF	TGTGCCAGCAGCTTAGTGGCTCGGGGATCTCCTTTCGGCTACGAGCAGTACTTC
TRBV7-6	NA	NA	TRBJ2-6	CASSGSSGANVLTF	TGTGCCAGCAGCGGCAGCTCTGGGGCCAACGTCCTGACTTTC
TRBV15	once	NA	TRBJ2-2	CATSRILRGAGELFF	TGTGCCACCAGCAGGATCCTGAGGGGCGCCGGGGAGCTGTTTTTT
TRBV7-3	once	TRBD1	TRBJ2-5	CASSLQGAGETQYF	TGTGCCAGCAGCTTGCAGGGGGCAGGGGAGACCCAGTACTTC
TRBV6-5	NA	NA	TRBJ2-5	CASSLGQYQETQYF	TGTGCCAGCAGTTTGGGTCAGTACCAAGAGACCCAGTACTTC
TRBV27	NA	NA	TRBJ2-7	CASQLQDYEQYF	TGTGCCAGCCAACTCCAGGACTACGAGCAGTACTTC
TRBV4-2	NA	NA	TRBJ2-5	CASSLRQADSETQYF	TGTGCCAGCAGCCTGCGACAGGCCGACTCGGAGACCCAGTACTTC
TRBV7-9	NA	NA	TRBJ2-5	CASSLVGRKQETQYF	TGTGCCAGCAGCTTAGTTGGCAGAAAACAAGAGACCCAGTACTTC